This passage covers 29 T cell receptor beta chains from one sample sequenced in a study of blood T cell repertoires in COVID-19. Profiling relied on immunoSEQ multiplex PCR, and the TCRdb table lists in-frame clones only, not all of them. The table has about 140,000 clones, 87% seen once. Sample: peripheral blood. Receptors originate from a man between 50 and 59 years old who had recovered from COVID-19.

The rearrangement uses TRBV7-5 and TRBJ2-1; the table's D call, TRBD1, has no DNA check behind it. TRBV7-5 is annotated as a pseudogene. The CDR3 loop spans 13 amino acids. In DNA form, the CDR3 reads TGTGCCAAAAGACAGGGGGACTACTCTGAGCAGTTCTTC. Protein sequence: CAKRQGDYSEQFF.

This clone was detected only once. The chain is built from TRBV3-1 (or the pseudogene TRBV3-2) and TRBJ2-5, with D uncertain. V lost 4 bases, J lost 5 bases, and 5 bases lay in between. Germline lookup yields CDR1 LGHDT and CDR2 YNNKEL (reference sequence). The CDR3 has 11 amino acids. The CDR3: CASSLTETQYF. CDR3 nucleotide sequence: TGTGCCAGCAGCCTCACTGAGACCCAGTACTTC.

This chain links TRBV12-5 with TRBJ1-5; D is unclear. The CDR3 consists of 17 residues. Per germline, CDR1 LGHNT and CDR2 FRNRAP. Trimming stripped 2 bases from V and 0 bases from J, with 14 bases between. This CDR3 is CASGLPNSGVSNQPQHF. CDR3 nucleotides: TGTGCTAGTGGTTTGCCAAACTCCGGGGTTAGCAATCAGCCCCAGCATTTT.

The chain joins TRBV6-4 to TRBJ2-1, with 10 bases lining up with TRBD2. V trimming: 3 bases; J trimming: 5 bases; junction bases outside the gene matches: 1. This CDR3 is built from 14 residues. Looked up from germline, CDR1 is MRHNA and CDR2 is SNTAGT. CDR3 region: CASSEAGGHNEQFF. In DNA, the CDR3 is TGTGCCAGCAGTGAAGCGGGGGGGCACAATGAGCAGTTCTTC.

This chain's CDR3 is CASRYEDHRGDTEAFF. CDR3 DNA: TGTGCCAGCAGATACGAAGACCACCGGGGAGACACTGAAGCTTTCTTT. The rearrangement links TRBV7-2 to TRBJ1-1; D unclear. Germline assignment: CDR1 SGHTA and CDR2 FQGNSA. The CDR3 is 16 amino acids. V was trimmed by 6 bases and J by 3 bases, leaving 20 bases between them.

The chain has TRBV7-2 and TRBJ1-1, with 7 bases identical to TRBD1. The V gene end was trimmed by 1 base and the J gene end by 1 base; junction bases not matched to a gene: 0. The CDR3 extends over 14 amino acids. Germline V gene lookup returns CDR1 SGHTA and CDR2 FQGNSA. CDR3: CASSLGTGNTEAFF. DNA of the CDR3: TGTGCCAGCAGCTTAGGGACAGGGAACACTGAAGCTTTCTTT.

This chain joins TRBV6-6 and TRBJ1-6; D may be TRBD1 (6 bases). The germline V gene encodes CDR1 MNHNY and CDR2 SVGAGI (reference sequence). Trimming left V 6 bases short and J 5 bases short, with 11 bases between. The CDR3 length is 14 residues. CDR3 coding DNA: TGTGCCAGCAGCAACAGGGTTGATAATTCACCCCTCCACTTT. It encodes CASSNRVDNSPLHF.

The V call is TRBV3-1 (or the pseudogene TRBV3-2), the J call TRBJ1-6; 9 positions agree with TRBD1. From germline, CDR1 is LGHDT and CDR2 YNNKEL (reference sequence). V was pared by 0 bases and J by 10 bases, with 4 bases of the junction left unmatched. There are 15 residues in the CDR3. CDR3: CASSQEWDRVSPLHF. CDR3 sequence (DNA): TGTGCCAGCAGCCAAGAGTGGGACAGGGTCTCACCCCTCCACTTT.

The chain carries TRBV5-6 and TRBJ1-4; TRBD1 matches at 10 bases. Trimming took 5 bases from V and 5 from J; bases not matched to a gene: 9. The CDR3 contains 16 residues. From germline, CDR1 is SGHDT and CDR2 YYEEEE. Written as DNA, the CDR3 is TGTGCCAGCAGTTCATCCGGGACAGGGGTGAATGAAAAACTGTTTTTT. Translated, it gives CASSSSGTGVNEKLFF.

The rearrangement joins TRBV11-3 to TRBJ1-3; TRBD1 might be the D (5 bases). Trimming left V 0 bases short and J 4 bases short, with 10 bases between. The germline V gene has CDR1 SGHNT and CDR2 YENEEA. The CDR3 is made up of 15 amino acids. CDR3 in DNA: TGTGCCAGCAGCTTAGACCGGACAAAAGGAAACACCATATATTTT. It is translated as CASSLDRTKGNTIYF.

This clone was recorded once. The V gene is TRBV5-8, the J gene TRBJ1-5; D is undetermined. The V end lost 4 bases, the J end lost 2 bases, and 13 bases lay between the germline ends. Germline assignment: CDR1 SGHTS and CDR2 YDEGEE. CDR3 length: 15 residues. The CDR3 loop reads CASSPGGRGNQPQHF. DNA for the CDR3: TGTGCCAGCAGCCCGGGAGGTCGGGGCAATCAGCCCCAGCATTTT.

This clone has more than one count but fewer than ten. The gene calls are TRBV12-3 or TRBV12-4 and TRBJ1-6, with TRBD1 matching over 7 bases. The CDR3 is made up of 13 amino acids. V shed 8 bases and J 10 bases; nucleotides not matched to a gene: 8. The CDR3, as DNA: TGTGCCAGCCAGGGGGAGCACCCCTCACCCCTCCACTTT. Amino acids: CASQGEHPSPLHF.

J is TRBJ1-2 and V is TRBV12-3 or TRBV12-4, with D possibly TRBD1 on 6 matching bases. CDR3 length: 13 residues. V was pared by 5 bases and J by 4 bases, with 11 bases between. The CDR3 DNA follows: TGTGCCAGCAGTACGGACAGAGGCTATGGCTACACCTTC. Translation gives CASSTDRGYGYTF.

This CDR3 reads CARSATGDFTEAFF. The CDR3 region has the DNA TGTGCCAGAAGCGCGACAGGGGATTTCACTGAAGCTTTCTTT. This rearrangement joins TRBV5-3 to TRBJ1-1; 8 nucleotides agree with TRBD1. TRBV5-3 is identified as an open reading frame with a role that is uncertain. The CDR3 length is 14 residues. With 4 bases clipped from V and 4 bases from J, the junction kept 6 bases outside the gene matches.

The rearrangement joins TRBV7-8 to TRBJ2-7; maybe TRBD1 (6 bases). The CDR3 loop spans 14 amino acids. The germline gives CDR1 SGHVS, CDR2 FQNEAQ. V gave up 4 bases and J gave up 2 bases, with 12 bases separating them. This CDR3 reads CASSYREFAYEQYF. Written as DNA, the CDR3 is TGTGCCAGCAGCTACAGGGAGTTTGCCTACGAGCAGTACTTC.

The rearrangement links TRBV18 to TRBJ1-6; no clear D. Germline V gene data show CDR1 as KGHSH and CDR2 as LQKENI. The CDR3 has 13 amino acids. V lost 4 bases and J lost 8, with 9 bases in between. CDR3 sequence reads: CASSLENDSPLHF. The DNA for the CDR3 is TGTGCCAGCTCACTGGAGAATGATTCACCCCTCCACTTT.

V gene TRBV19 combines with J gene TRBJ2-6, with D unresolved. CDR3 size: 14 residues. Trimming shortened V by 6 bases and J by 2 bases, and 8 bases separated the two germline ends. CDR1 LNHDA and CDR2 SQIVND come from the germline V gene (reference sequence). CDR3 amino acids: CASRAGAGANVLTF. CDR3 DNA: TGTGCCAGTAGGGCCGGAGCTGGGGCCAACGTCCTGACTTTC.

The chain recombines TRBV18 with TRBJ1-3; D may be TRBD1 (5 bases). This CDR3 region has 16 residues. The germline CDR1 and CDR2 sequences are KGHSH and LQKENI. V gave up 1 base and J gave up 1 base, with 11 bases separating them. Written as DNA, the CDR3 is TGTGCCAGCTCACCACAAACAGGCGGTTCTGGAAACACCATATATTTT. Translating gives CASSPQTGGSGNTIYF.

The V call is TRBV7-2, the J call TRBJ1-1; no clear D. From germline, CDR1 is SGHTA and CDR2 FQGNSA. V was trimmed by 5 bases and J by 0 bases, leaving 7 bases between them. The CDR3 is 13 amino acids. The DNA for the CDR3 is TGTGCCAGCAGCGAGGTAATGAACACTGAAGCTTTCTTT. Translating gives CASSEVMNTEAFF.

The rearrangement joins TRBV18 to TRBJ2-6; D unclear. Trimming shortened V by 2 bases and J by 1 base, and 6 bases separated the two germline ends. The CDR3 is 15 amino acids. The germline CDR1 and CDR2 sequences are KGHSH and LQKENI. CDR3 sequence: CASSPNASGANVLTF. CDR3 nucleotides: TGTGCCAGCTCACCAAACGCGTCTGGGGCCAACGTCCTGACTTTC.

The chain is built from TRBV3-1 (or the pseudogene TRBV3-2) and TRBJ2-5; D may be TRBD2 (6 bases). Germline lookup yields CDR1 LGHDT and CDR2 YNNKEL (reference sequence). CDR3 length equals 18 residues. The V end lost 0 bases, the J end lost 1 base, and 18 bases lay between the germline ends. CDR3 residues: CASSQDLALGQGQETQYF. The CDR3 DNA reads TGTGCCAGCAGCCAAGATCTAGCGTTGGGGCAGGGCCAAGAGACCCAGTACTTC.

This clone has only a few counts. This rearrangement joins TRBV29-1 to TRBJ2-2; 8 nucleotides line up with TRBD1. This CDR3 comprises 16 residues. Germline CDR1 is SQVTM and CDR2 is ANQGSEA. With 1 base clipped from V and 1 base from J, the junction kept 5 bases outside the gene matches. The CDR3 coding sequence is TGCAGCGTTGAAGGGGGGACAGGTCAGAACACCGGGGAGCTGTTTTTT. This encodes CSVEGGTGQNTGELFF.

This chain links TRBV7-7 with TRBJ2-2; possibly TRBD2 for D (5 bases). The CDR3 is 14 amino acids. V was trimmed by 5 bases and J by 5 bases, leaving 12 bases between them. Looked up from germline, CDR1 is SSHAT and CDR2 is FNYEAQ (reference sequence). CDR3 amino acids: CASSPGGGTGELFF. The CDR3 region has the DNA TGTGCCAGCAGCCCGGGTGGCGGGACCGGGGAGCTGTTTTTT. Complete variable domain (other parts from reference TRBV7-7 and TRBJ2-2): GAGVSQSPRYKVTKRGQDVTLRCDPISSHATLYWYQQALGQGPEFLTYFNYEAQPDKSGLPSDRFSAERPEGSISTLTIQRTEQRDSAMYRCASSPGGGTGELFFGEGSRLTVL.

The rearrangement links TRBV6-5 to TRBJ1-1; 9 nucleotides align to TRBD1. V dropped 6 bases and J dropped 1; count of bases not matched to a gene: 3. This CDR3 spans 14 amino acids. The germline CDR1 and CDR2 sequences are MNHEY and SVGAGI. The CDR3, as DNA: TGTGCCAGCAGGCGACAGGGGGGGAACACTGAAGCTTTCTTT. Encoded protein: CASRRQGGNTEAFF.

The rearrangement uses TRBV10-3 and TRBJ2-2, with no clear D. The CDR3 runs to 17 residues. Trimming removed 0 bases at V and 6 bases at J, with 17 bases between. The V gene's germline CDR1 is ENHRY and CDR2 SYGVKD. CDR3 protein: CAISESRPSLDSGELFF. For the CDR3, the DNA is TGTGCCATCAGTGAGTCGCGGCCCTCCCTGGATTCCGGGGAGCTGTTTTTT.

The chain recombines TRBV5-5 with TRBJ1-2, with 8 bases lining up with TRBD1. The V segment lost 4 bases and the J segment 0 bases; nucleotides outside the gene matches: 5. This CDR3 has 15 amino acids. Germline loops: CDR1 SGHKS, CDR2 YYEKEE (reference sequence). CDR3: CASSVGQAANYGYTF. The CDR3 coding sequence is TGTGCCAGCAGCGTGGGACAGGCCGCTAACTATGGCTACACCTTC.

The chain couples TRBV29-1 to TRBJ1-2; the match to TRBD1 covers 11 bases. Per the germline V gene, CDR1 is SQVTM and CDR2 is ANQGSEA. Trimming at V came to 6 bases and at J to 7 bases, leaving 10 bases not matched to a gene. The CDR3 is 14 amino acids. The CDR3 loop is CSVEPGQGVGGYTF. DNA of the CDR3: TGCAGCGTGGAACCGGGACAGGGGGTCGGTGGCTACACCTTC.

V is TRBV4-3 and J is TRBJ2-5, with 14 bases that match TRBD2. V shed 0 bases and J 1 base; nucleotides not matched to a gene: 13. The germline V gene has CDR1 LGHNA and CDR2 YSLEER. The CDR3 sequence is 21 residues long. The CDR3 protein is CASSQEMAKGLAGGTQETQYF. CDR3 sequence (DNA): TGCGCCAGCAGCCAAGAAATGGCAAAAGGACTAGCGGGGGGAACCCAAGAGACCCAGTACTTC.

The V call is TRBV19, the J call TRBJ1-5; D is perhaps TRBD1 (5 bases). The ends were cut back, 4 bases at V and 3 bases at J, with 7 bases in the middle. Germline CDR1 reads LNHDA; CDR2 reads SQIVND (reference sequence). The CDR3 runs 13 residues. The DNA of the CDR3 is TGTGCCAGTAGTACAGGGTACAATCAGCCCCAGCATTTT. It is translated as CASSTGYNQPQHF.